The rows below give T cell receptor beta chains drawn from one sample of a study of blood T cell repertoires in COVID-19. The assay was immunoSEQ multiplex PCR, and TCRdb's table has in-frame clones only and misses some. The sample has about 74,000 clones, more than 75% seen once. The sample was peripheral blood. These receptors all come from a human donor in a cohort sampled during active COVID-19. CDR3s include the opening cysteine and the closing phenylalanine or tryptophan. The D gene is left open where the match is weak. The size field is filled for only some rows; it gives once, few, many or a size class.

J gene | V gene | D gene | clone size | CDR3 protein | CDR3 DNA
TRBJ2-7 | TRBV19 | TRBD1 | NA | CASSLKRDSAYEQYF | TGTGCCAGTAGTTTGAAACGGGACAGTGCCTACGAGCAGTACTTC
TRBJ2-2 | TRBV9 | TRBD1 | NA | CASSVGAGGGGELFF | TGTGCCAGCAGCGTAGGCGCAGGGGGCGGTGGGGAGCTGTTTTTT
TRBJ2-7 | TRBV24-1 | NA | NA | CATSIVLGHEQYF | TGTGCCACCAGCATAGTGTTGGGGCACGAGCAGTACTTC
TRBJ2-1 | TRBV19 | NA | NA | CASSLGGGEQFF | TGTGCCAGTAGTTTGGGGGGAGGTGAGCAGTTCTTC
TRBJ1-5 | TRBV4-1 | TRBD1 | NA | CASSRDRVGGQPQHF | TGCGCCAGCAGCCGAGACAGGGTAGGCGGTCAGCCCCAGCATTTT
TRBJ2-5 | TRBV9 | NA | NA | CASSGGSLSPQETQYF | TGTGCCAGCAGCGGCGGCTCGCTTAGCCCTCAAGAGACCCAGTACTTC
TRBJ2-3 | TRBV19 | NA | once | CASSIRSGTSTDTQYF | TGTGCCAGTAGTATAAGGTCAGGAACGAGCACAGATACGCAGTATTTT
TRBJ2-4 | TRBV15 | NA | NA | CATSRGRALFDIQYF | TGTGCCACCAGCAGGGGCAGGGCTTTGTTTGACATTCAGTACTTC
TRBJ1-1 | TRBV6-2/TRBV6-3 | NA | NA | CASSYPRGGIQETEAFF | TGTGCCAGCAGTTACCCGAGAGGTGGGATACAGGAGACTGAAGCTTTCTTT
TRBJ2-5 | TRBV21-1 | NA | NA | CASSKGGTGGCLETQYF | TGTGCCAGCAGCAAAGGAGGGACAGGGGGTTGCCTAGAGACCCAGTACTTC
TRBJ2-2 | TRBV9 | TRBD2 | NA | CASSVRPRGTSGITGELFF | TGTGCCAGCAGCGTAAGGCCCAGGGGAACTAGCGGGATAACCGGGGAGCTGTTTTTT
TRBJ1-4 | TRBV24-1 | TRBD1 | NA | CATSPPGQDNEKLFF | TGTGCCACCAGCCCGCCGGGACAGGATAATGAAAAACTGTTTTTT
TRBJ2-7 | TRBV27 | NA | NA | CASSLGPGYTYEQYF | TGTGCCAGCAGTTTAGGGCCTGGATATACCTACGAGCAGTACTTC
TRBJ2-7 | TRBV5-1 | TRBD1 | few | CASSTGTGPYEQYF | TGCGCCAGCAGCACCGGGACAGGCCCTTACGAGCAGTACTTC
TRBJ2-1 | TRBV19 | TRBD2 | NA | CASNPSGTPYNEQFF | TGTGCCAGTAATCCTAGCGGGACCCCCTACAATGAGCAGTTCTTC
TRBJ2-1 | TRBV4-2 | TRBD2 | NA | CASSQASGSNEQFF | TGTGCCAGCAGCCAAGCTAGCGGGAGCAATGAGCAGTTCTTC
TRBJ2-5 | TRBV7-9 | TRBD2 | NA | CTSSVTSGQETQYF | TGTACCAGCAGCGTCACTAGCGGCCAAGAGACCCAGTACTTC
TRBJ2-7 | TRBV5-5 | TRBD2 | NA | CASSTSAGRAYEQYF | TGTGCCAGCAGCACCTCGGCAGGGAGGGCGTACGAGCAGTACTTC
TRBJ2-7 | TRBV19 | TRBD1 | NA | CASRAPPRGSYEQYF | TGTGCCAGTAGGGCACCGCCCAGGGGGTCCTACGAGCAGTACTTC
TRBJ2-1 | TRBV6-6 | NA | NA | CASSYESSYNEQFF | TGTGCCAGCAGTTACGAGAGCTCCTACAATGAGCAGTTCTTC
TRBJ1-1 | TRBV30 | TRBD1 | NA | CAWRPNSGTGGIRKAIEAFF | TGTGCCTGGAGGCCAAACTCCGGGACAGGGGGTATCCGGAAAGCCATTGAAGCTTTCTTT
TRBJ2-5 | TRBV27 | NA | NA | CASSPQTAQETQYF | TGTGCCAGCAGTCCCCAGACAGCCCAAGAGACCCAGTACTTC